This TCR beta chain derives from a study of blood T cell repertoires in COVID-19. Study as a whole: Some COVID-19 samples were acute and others convalescent; all came from the United States, Italy and Spain. PBMCs, B-cell-depleted T cells, or T cells were the source of the cDNA or gDNA that made up the material.

As handled by the study authors: Estimates of nucleated cell counts were drawn from the amplification of reference gene primers. Data came from immunoSEQ multiplex PCR; TCRdb stores just in-frame clones and leaves some out. V and J calls and clone size follow that table, whereas D and trimming were derived from the DNA. This sample has 70,000 to 95,000 clones, with approximately 90% found just once. The junction had 17 bases not matched to a gene; V was cut back by 3 bases and J by 3 bases. This CDR3 has 21 residues. Germline CDR1 LNHDA, CDR2 SQIVND (reference sequence). The sequencing input was peripheral blood. V usage is TRBV19 and J usage is TRBJ2-1; TRBD2 aligns across 13 bases. This clonotype was sampled from a man aged 45 to 65 with acute or convalescent COVID-19. The DNA for the CDR3 is TGTGCCAGTAGTATTCGCGCCATGGGACTAGCGGGAAGAAAGAACTACAATGAGCAGTTCTTC. It translates to CASSIRAMGLAGRKNYNEQFF.